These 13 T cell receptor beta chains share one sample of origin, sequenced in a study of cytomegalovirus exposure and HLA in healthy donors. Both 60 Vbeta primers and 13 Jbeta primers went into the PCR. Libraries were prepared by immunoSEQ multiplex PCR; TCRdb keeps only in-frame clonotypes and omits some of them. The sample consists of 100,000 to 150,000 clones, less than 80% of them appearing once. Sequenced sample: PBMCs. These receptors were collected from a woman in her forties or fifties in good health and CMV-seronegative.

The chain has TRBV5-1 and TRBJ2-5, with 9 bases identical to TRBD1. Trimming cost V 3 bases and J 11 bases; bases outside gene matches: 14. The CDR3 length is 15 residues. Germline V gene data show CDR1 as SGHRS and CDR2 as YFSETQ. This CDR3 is CASSSRSGTGPVQYF. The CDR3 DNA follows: TGCGCCAGCAGCTCCCGTTCCGGGACAGGGCCAGTGCAGTACTTC.

CDR3 nucleotides: TGTGCCAGTAGTCGGCGGCAAAGCACAGATACGCAGTATTTT. The encoded protein is CASSRRQSTDTQYF. The V and J genes are TRBV19 and TRBJ2-3; D is unclear. V was pared by 5 bases and J by 0 bases, with 9 bases between. The CDR3 spans 14 residues. Looked up from germline, CDR1 is LNHDA and CDR2 is SQIVND (reference sequence).

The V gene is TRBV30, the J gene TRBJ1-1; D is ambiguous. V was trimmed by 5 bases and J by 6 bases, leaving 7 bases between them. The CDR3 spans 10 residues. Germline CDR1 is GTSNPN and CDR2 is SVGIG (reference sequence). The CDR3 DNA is TGTGCCTGGGTGAGCTCTGAAGCTTTCTTT. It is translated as CAWVSSEAFF.

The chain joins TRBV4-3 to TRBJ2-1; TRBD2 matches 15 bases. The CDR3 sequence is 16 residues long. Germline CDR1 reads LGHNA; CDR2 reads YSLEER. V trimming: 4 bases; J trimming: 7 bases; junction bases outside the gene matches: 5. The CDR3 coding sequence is TGCGCCAGCAGCCGGGTAGGACTAGCGGGAGGGAATGAGCAGTTCTTC. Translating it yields CASSRVGLAGGNEQFF.

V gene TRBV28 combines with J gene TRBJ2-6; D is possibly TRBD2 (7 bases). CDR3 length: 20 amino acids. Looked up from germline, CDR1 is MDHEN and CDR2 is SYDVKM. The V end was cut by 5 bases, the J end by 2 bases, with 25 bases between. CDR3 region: CASSPRRGGGVGAGANVLTF. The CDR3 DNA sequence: TGTGCCAGCAGTCCTCGGAGGGGGGGAGGGGTAGGAGCTGGGGCCAACGTCCTGACTTTC.

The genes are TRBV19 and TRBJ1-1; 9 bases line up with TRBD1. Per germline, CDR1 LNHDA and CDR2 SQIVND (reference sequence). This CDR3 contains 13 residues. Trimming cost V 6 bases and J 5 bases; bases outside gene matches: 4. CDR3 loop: CASSAQGATEAFF. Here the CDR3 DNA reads TGTGCCAGTAGCGCACAGGGGGCAACTGAAGCTTTCTTT.

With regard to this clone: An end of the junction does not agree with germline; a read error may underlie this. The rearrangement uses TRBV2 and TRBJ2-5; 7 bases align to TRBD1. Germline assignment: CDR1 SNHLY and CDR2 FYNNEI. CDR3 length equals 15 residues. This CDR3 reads CASSEDRALQETQYF. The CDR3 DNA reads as TGTGCCAGCAGCGAAGACAGGGCCCTACAAGAGACCCAGTACTTC.

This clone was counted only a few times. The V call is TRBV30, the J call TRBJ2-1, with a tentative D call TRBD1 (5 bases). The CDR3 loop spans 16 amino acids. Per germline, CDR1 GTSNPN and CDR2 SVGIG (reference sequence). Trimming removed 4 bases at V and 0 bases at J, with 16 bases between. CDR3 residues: CAWKRTLIFSYNEQFF. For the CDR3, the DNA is TGTGCCTGGAAGAGGACATTGATTTTCTCCTACAATGAGCAGTTCTTC.

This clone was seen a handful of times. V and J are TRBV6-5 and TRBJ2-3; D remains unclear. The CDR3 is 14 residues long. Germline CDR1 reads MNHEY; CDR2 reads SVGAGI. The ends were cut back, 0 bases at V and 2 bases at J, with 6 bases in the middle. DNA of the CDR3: TGTGCCAGCAGTTACTCCCGGTACACAGATACGCAGTATTTT. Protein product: CASSYSRYTDTQYF.

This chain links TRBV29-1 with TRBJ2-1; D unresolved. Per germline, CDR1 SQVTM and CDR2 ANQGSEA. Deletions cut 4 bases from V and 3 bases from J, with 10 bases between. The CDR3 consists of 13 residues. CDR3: CSVVGRHYNEQFF. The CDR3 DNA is TGCAGCGTTGTTGGCAGGCACTACAATGAGCAGTTCTTC.

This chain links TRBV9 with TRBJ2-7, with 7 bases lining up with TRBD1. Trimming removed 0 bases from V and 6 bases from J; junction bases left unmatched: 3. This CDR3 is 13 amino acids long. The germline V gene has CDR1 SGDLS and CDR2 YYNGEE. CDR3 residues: CASSVAPGGEQYF. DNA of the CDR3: TGTGCCAGCAGCGTAGCCCCAGGGGGCGAGCAGTACTTC.

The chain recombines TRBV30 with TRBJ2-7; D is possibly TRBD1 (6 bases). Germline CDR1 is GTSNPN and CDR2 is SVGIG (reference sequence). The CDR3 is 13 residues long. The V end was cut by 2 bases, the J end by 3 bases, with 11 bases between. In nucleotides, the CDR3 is TGTGCCTGGAGTCGAACAGGGTACTACGAGCAGTACTTC. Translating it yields CAWSRTGYYEQYF.

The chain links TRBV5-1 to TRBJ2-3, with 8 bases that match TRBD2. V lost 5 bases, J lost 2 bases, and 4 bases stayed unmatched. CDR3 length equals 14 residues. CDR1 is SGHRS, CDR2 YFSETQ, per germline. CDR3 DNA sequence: TGCGCCAGCAGGGCGGGAGGATACACAGATACGCAGTATTTT. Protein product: CASRAGGYTDTQYF.